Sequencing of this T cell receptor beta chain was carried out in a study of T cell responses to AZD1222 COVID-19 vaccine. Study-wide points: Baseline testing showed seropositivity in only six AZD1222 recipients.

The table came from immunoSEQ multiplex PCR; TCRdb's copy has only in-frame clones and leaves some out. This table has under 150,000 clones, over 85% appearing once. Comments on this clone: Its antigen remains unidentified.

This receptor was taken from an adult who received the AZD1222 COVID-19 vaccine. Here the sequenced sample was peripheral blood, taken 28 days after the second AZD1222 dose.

The CDR3 spells CASSPKGLYEQYF. The CDR3 DNA reads TGTGCCAGCAGCCCTAAGGGGCTCTACGAGCAGTACTTC. V and J are TRBV7-9 and TRBJ2-7, with a possible D match to TRBD1 (5 bases). The V and J ends lost 5 bases and 3 bases respectively, with 11 bases between them. CDR1 and CDR2 (germline): SEHNR, FQNEAQ (reference sequence). This CDR3 has 13 amino acids.